These 20 T cell receptor beta chains came from one sample sequenced in a study of T cells after yellow fever vaccination. TCRdb processed the 5' RACE reads anew with MiXCR; each CDR3 protein has one entry. The repertoire holds 300,000 or so distinct CDR3 sequences, with 3% to 4.5% as singletons. Specimen: PBMCs, collected 5 days after the yellow fever booster vaccination. These receptors all stem from a man between 18 and 29 years old who received the YFV17D yellow fever vaccine.

The V and J genes are TRBV5-1 and TRBJ1-3; tentative D call: TRBD1 (5 bases). The V end lost 4 bases, the J end lost 3 bases, and 14 bases lay between the germline ends. Germline CDR1 SGHRS, CDR2 YFSETQ. The CDR3 length is 15 residues. Here the CDR3 reads CASSTLPGSGNTIYF. CDR3 in DNA: TGCGCCAGCAGCACGTTACCAGGGAGTGGAAACACCATATATTTT.

The chain recombines TRBV4-2 with TRBJ1-1, with 7 bases identical to TRBD1. In germline, CDR1 is LGHNA, CDR2 YNFKEQ. This CDR3 spans 15 amino acids. V lost 1 base and J lost 0; bases outside the gene matches: 2. This CDR3 reads CASSQVTGLNTEAFF. CDR3 bases: TGTGCCAGCAGCCAAGTGACAGGGTTGAACACTGAAGCTTTCTTT.

This sequence joins TRBV6-5 and TRBJ2-3; possibly TRBD1 for D (5 bases). Germline CDR1 is MNHEY and CDR2 is SVGAGI. Trimming removed 0 bases at V and 10 bases at J, with 17 bases between. The CDR3 is made up of 15 amino acids. The CDR3 loop reads CASSYSGQGNLAQYF. CDR3 DNA: TGTGCCAGCAGTTACTCGGGGCAGGGTAATCTAGCGCAGTATTTT.

This clonotype was seen many times. This chain uses TRBV7-2 with TRBJ2-7; D is ambiguous. CDR1 SGHTA and CDR2 FQGNSA come from the germline V gene. The V end was cut by 2 bases, the J end by 3 bases, with 8 bases between. This CDR3 is built from 13 residues. The CDR3 loop is CASSLPGLYEQYV. The CDR3 DNA sequence: TGTGCCAGCAGCTTACCAGGTCTCTACGAGCAGTACGTC.

This clonotype was recorded at least ten times. The chain employs TRBV18 and TRBJ2-7; 9 bases are shared with TRBD1. The V gene's germline CDR1 is KGHSH and CDR2 LQKENI. The ends lost 6 bases at V and 4 bases at J; junction bases unmatched: 4. This CDR3 region has 13 residues. CDR3 nucleotides: TGTGCCAGCTCCCGGGACAGGGAGTACGAGCAGTACTTC. Translated, it gives CASSRDREYEQYF.

This clonotype was counted many times. This sequence joins TRBV5-1 and TRBJ2-1; 12 bases are shared with TRBD2. In germline, CDR1 is SGHRS, CDR2 YFSETQ. This CDR3 has 13 amino acids. V lost 4 bases and J lost 12; bases outside the gene matches: 5. The CDR3, as DNA: TGCGCCAGCAGCAGGACTAGCGGGGACCTGCAGTTCTTC. Its protein product is CASSRTSGDLQFF.

This clonotype was counted between two and nine times. The V and J genes are TRBV20-1 and TRBJ2-1; D is possibly TRBD1 (6 bases). The V and J ends lost 1 base and 9 bases respectively, with 16 bases between them. Germline V gene sequence: CDR1 DFQATT, CDR2 SNEGSKA (reference sequence). There are 14 residues in the CDR3. CDR3 sequence reads: CSARVGARGSEQFF. Here the CDR3 DNA reads TGCAGTGCTAGAGTGGGGGCTAGGGGGAGTGAGCAGTTCTTC.

The gene calls are TRBV5-1 and TRBJ2-2, with 7 bases identical to TRBD2. There are 13 residues in the CDR3. CDR1 and CDR2 (germline): SGHRS, YFSETQ. J lost 9 bases, V lost 4 bases, and 6 bases had no gene match. The CDR3 region has the DNA TGCGCCAGCAGCGGGACTACGATCCGGGAGCTGTTTTTT. Protein: CASSGTTIRELFF.

The chain carries TRBV20-1 and TRBJ1-4, with 8 bases fitting TRBD1. Germline trimming cut 2 bases from V and 7 bases from J; bases unmatched to any gene: 9. Germline V gene lookup returns CDR1 DFQATT and CDR2 SNEGSKA (reference sequence). CDR3 length: 15 residues. The CDR3 region is CSARSGQGAGEKLFF. The CDR3 region has the DNA TGCAGTGCTAGAAGCGGCCAGGGGGCAGGTGAAAAACTGTTTTTT.

This clonotype was found many times. The chain uses TRBV4-3 and TRBJ1-1, with D possibly TRBD1 on 6 matching bases. CDR3 length: 15 residues. Germline V gene lookup returns CDR1 LGHNA and CDR2 YSLEER. Trimming shortened V by 3 bases and J by 3 bases, and 14 bases separated the two germline ends. The CDR3 is CASSHPDRRDTEAFF. CDR3 DNA sequence: TGCGCCAGCAGCCACCCCGACAGGCGAGACACTGAAGCTTTCTTT.

The chain is built from TRBV20-1 and TRBJ2-1, with TRBD1 as a possible D gene (7 bases). CDR1 and CDR2 (germline): DFQATT, SNEGSKA (reference sequence). This CDR3 spans 11 amino acids. Trimming removed 5 bases from V and 9 bases from J, with 11 bases in between. This chain's CDR3 is CSASQGGEQFF. The CDR3 nucleotides are TGCAGTGCTTCCCAGGGGGGTGAGCAGTTCTTC.

This clonotype was found many times. This sequence joins TRBV25-1 and TRBJ2-3; 7 nucleotides agree with TRBD1. After removal of 2 bases from V and 0 bases from J, the junction contained 2 bases not matched to a gene. The CDR3 loop spans 15 amino acids. Germline values: CDR1 MGHDK, CDR2 SYGVNS. CDR3 bases: TGTGCCAGCAGTGAAAAGGACAGGAGCACAGATACGCAGTATTTT. This codes for CASSEKDRSTDTQYF.

The gene calls are TRBV4-3 and TRBJ1-6; D unresolved. The CDR3 covers 15 residues. V shed 0 bases and J shed 7 bases, with 10 bases lying between them. The germline gives CDR1 LGHNA, CDR2 YSLEER. CDR3 coding DNA: TGCGCCAGCAGCCAAGATGAAGTAGTGAATTCACCCCTCCACTTT. This sequence encodes CASSQDEVVNSPLHF.

This clonotype was seen more than once but under ten times. The rearrangement links TRBV9 to TRBJ1-2; 9 bases agree with TRBD1. There are 14 residues in the CDR3. Trimming removed 4 bases from V and 8 bases from J; junction bases left unmatched: 9. The germline V gene encodes CDR1 SGDLS and CDR2 YYNGEE. In DNA form, the CDR3 reads TGTGCCAGCAGCCCCTGGACAGGGGATTGGGGCTACACCTTC. Translating it yields CASSPWTGDWGYTF. Using reference TRBV9 and TRBJ1-2 for the parts outside the CDR3, the full variable domain is DSGVTQTPKHLITATGQRVTLRCSPRSGDLSVYWYQQSLDQGLQFLIQYYNGEERAKGNILERFSAQQFPDLHSELNLSSLELGDSALYFCASSPWTGDWGYTFGSGTRLTVV.

The chain recombines TRBV5-4 with TRBJ2-6, with D perhaps TRBD1 or TRBD2 (5 bases each). Germline lookup yields CDR1 SGHNT and CDR2 YYREEE (reference sequence). V was shortened by 2 bases and J by 2 bases, with 14 bases between the two germline ends. This CDR3 has 17 residues. The CDR3 loop reads CASSLRGTPPGANVLTF. The CDR3 nucleotides are TGTGCCAGCAGCTTACGAGGGACCCCGCCTGGGGCCAACGTCCTGACTTTC. The full variable domain, in which reference TRBV5-4 and TRBJ2-6 provide the parts outside the CDR3, is ETGVTQSPTHLIKTRGQQVTLRCSSQSGHNTVSWYQQALGQGPQFIFQYYREEENGRGNFPPRFSGLQFPNYSSELNVNALELDDSALYLCASSLRGTPPGANVLTFGAGSRLTVL.

This clonotype was found many times. The chain employs TRBV18 and TRBJ2-2; 9 positions agree with TRBD1. The CDR3 spans 16 residues. From germline, CDR1 is KGHSH and CDR2 LQKENI. The V gene end was trimmed by 0 bases and the J gene end by 1 base; junction bases not matched to a gene: 0. The DNA for the CDR3 is TGTGCCAGCTCACCACCGGGACAGGGGAACACCGGGGAGCTGTTTTTT. It yields the protein CASSPPGQGNTGELFF. The variable domain in full, completed from reference TRBV18 and TRBJ2-2, reads NAGVMQNPRHLVRRRGQEARLRCSPMKGHSHVYWYRQLPEEGLKFMVYLQKENIIDESGMPKERFSAEFPKEGPSILRIQQVVRGDSAAYFCASSPPGQGNTGELFFGEGSRLTVL.

This clonotype appeared many times. The chain links TRBV4-3 to TRBJ2-2, with no clear D. Per germline, CDR1 LGHNA and CDR2 YSLEER. The V and J ends lost 0 bases and 6 bases respectively, with 11 bases between them. The CDR3 loop spans 15 amino acids. CDR3 DNA: TGCGCCAGCAGCCAAGAATCTCCGCAGGCCGGGGAGCTGTTTTTT. The encoded protein is CASSQESPQAGELFF.

This clonotype turned up a few times. The chain has TRBV5-6 and TRBJ2-1, with D maybe TRBD2 (6 bases). V was clipped by 5 bases and J by 0 bases, with 12 bases between them. The germline CDR1 and CDR2 sequences are SGHDT and YYEEEE. This CDR3 region has 15 residues. The CDR3: CASSIGTDSYNEQFF. In nucleotides, the CDR3 is TGTGCCAGCAGTATTGGGACTGACTCCTACAATGAGCAGTTCTTC.

This clonotype showed up many times. The rearrangement uses TRBV19 and TRBJ2-6, with D unresolved. This CDR3 has 13 residues. Germline V gene data show CDR1 as LNHDA and CDR2 as SQIVND (reference sequence). Trimming removed 7 bases from V and 0 bases from J, with 4 bases in between. Here the CDR3 reads CASTISGANVLTF. In DNA form, the CDR3 reads TGTGCCAGTACCATCTCTGGGGCCAACGTCCTGACTTTC.

This clonotype was observed a few times. J is TRBJ1-3 and V is TRBV7-9; no firm D call. Germline V gene lookup returns CDR1 SEHNR and CDR2 FQNEAQ (reference sequence). The CDR3 contains 15 residues. Trimming took 3 bases from V and 0 from J, leaving 9 bases between them. CDR3 sequence: CASSFVRTSGNTIYF. As DNA, the CDR3 is TGTGCCAGCAGCTTTGTGAGGACCTCTGGAAACACCATATATTTT.